Presented here are 30 T cell receptor beta chains from one specimen sequenced in a study of T-cell memory formation after mild COVID-19. TCRdb passed the 5' RACE reads through MiXCR, listing each CDR3 protein once. The sample shows about 84,000 distinct CDR3 sequences, around 14% of them seen only once. The sample comprised PBMCs or a T cell subset sorted from them (not recorded which). These receptors all come from an adult woman who had mild COVID-19 (a few samples of this study predate the infection). Cell type and time point are not known.

This clonotype has more than one count but fewer than ten. The chain has TRBV6-5 and TRBJ2-3; 8 bases line up with TRBD2. Germline CDR1 MNHEY, CDR2 SVGAGI. The CDR3 covers 16 residues. The V and J ends lost 0 bases and 3 bases, in that order; junction bases with no gene match: 5. Here the CDR3 reads CASSYSSGGPTDTQYF. The CDR3, as DNA: TGTGCCAGCAGTTACTCGTCGGGAGGGCCAACAGATACGCAGTATTTT.

The V call is TRBV27, the J call TRBJ1-1; no clear D. Germline lookup yields CDR1 MNHEY and CDR2 SMNVEV (reference sequence). The CDR3 is 13 amino acids. Trimming left V 2 bases short and J 2 bases short, with 6 bases between. CDR3 in amino acids: CASSLLANTEAFF. As DNA, the CDR3 is TGTGCCAGCAGTTTACTGGCAAACACTGAAGCTTTCTTT.

This clonotype was seen at least ten times. V and J are TRBV7-8 and TRBJ2-3; D ambiguous. V was cut by 5 bases and J by 5 bases, with 5 bases left in between. CDR1 and CDR2 from the germline V gene are SGHVS and FQNEAQ. This CDR3 comprises 11 residues. The CDR3 DNA sequence: TGTGCCAGCAGCCAAGGAGATACGCAGTATTTT. As protein: CASSQGDTQYF.

The chain uses TRBV9 and TRBJ1-1, with D uncertain. The CDR3 totals 13 residues. V was clipped by 0 bases and J by 5 bases, with 8 bases between them. Germline CDR1 is SGDLS and CDR2 is YYNGEE. The CDR3 spells CASSVVTVTEAFF. CDR3 nucleotide sequence: TGTGCCAGCAGCGTAGTGACCGTTACTGAAGCTTTCTTT.

The J gene is TRBJ2-1, the V gene TRBV11-2; D gene uncertain. The CDR3 totals 13 residues. Germline assignment: CDR1 SGHAT and CDR2 FQNNGV. V was trimmed by 1 base and J by 5 bases, leaving 6 bases between them. For the CDR3, the DNA is TGTGCCAGCAGCTTAGCTCTAAACAATGAGCAGTTCTTC. Translation gives CASSLALNNEQFF.

The chain carries TRBV7-8 and TRBJ2-1; TRBD2 agrees at 12 bases. From germline, CDR1 is SGHVS and CDR2 FQNEAQ. The CDR3 is 16 amino acids. Trimming took 3 bases from V and 7 from J; bases not matched to a gene: 7. This chain's CDR3 is CASSFPVTSGGNEQFF. The CDR3 nucleotides read TGTGCCAGCAGCTTCCCCGTAACTAGCGGGGGGAATGAGCAGTTCTTC. Together with reference TRBV7-8 and TRBJ2-1, the CDR3 gives the full variable domain: GAGVSQSPRYKVAKRGQDVALRCDPISGHVSLFWYQQALGQGPEFLTYFQNEAQLDKSGLPSDRFFAERPEGSVSTLKIQRTQQEDSAVYLCASSFPVTSGGNEQFFGPGTRLTVL.

This clonotype was observed a few times. The V gene is TRBV3-1, the J gene TRBJ2-7, with 11 bases lining up with TRBD1. J was trimmed by 3 bases and V by 5 bases; bases with no gene match: 6. This CDR3 has 15 residues. Germline V gene lookup returns CDR1 LGHDT and CDR2 YNNKEL (reference sequence). CDR3 loop: CASSARTGGFYEQYF. The CDR3 DNA is TGTGCCAGCAGCGCTAGGACAGGGGGCTTCTACGAGCAGTACTTC.

The V call is TRBV7-9, the J call TRBJ2-1; a weak D match, TRBD1 (6 bases). V was cut by 5 bases and J by 6 bases, with 11 bases left in between. Germline CDR1 and CDR2: SEHNR and FQNEAQ (reference sequence). The CDR3 consists of 13 residues. CDR3 coding DNA: TGTGCCAGCAGCACAAACAGGGTCAATGAGCAGTTCTTC. Residues: CASSTNRVNEQFF. The full variable domain, rest sourced from reference TRBV7-9 and TRBJ2-1, is DTGVSQNPRHKITKRGQNVTFRCDPISEHNRLYWYRQTLGQGPEFLTYFQNEAQLEKSRLLSDRFSAERPKGSFSTLEIQRTEQGDSAMYLCASSTNRVNEQFFGPGTRLTVL.

The chain has TRBV7-9 and TRBJ1-4, with TRBD1 as a possible D gene (5 bases). The CDR3 length is 16 residues. Germline-derived CDR1 and CDR2 are SEHNR and FQNEAQ (reference sequence). The germline V and J ends were trimmed by 5 bases and 8 bases, with 21 bases remaining between them. This CDR3 is CASSPPPGPEEEKLFF. CDR3 coding DNA: TGTGCCAGCAGCCCCCCGCCAGGGCCCGAGGAGGAAAAACTGTTTTTT.

This clonotype was recorded many times. The chain combines TRBV7-3 with TRBJ1-1; D is uncertain. CDR1 and CDR2 from the germline V gene are SGHTA and FQGTGA. Trimming removed 3 bases from V and 1 base from J, with 6 bases in between. CDR3 length equals 13 residues. The CDR3, as DNA: TGTGCCAGCAGCTTGATGGCGAACACTGAAGCTTTCTTT. It codes for CASSLMANTEAFF.

This chain joins TRBV4-1 and TRBJ2-7, with 9 bases identical to TRBD2. The germline V gene encodes CDR1 MGHRA and CDR2 YSYEKL. The CDR3 covers 20 residues. V was clipped by 3 bases and J by 5 bases; unmatched bases: 23. CDR3 loop: CASSHPQASGESDTSDEQYF. CDR3 coding DNA: TGCGCCAGCAGCCATCCCCAGGCTAGCGGGGAATCTGATACGTCCGACGAGCAGTACTTC.

In this sample, this clonotype turned up a few times. V gene TRBV18 combines with J gene TRBJ2-5, with D perhaps TRBD1 or TRBD2 (6 bases each). Deletions cut 3 bases from V and 4 bases from J, with 15 bases between. The germline CDR1 and CDR2 sequences are KGHSH and LQKENI. The CDR3 sequence is 15 residues long. For the CDR3, the DNA is TGTGCCAGCTCACCCGAGCGTGGAGGGGGAGAGACCCAGTACTTC. Translating it yields CASSPERGGGETQYF.

The table lists this clonotype with a count of one. The chain joins TRBV9 to TRBJ1-1; maybe TRBD1 (5 bases). Trimming took off 4 bases at V and 0 bases at J, with 13 bases between the two ends. Germline CDR1 reads SGDLS; CDR2 reads YYNGEE. This CDR3 has 15 residues. The CDR3 coding sequence is TGTGCCAGCAGCCCAGAAGGGGTCCTGAACACTGAAGCTTTCTTT. Its protein product is CASSPEGVLNTEAFF.

This chain links TRBV29-1 with TRBJ1-1; maybe TRBD1 (5 bases). Germline CDR1 is SQVTM and CDR2 is ANQGSEA. The CDR3 runs 13 residues. Trimming cost V 5 bases and J 3 bases, with 13 bases left between them. The CDR3 loop is CSVQWGTYTEAFF. The DNA of the CDR3 is TGCAGCGTTCAATGGGGGACGTACACTGAAGCTTTCTTT.

The chain links TRBV7-9 to TRBJ1-1, with D maybe TRBD1 (6 bases). V lost 1 base to trimming and J lost 4 bases, with 13 bases between them. There are 15 residues in the CDR3. Germline loops: CDR1 SEHNR, CDR2 FQNEAQ (reference sequence). The CDR3 loop reads CASSLVQGVGTEAFF. CDR3 nucleotide sequence: TGTGCCAGCAGCTTAGTACAGGGCGTGGGCACTGAAGCTTTCTTT.

V gene TRBV24-1 combines with J gene TRBJ2-6; TRBD2 is a possible D gene (5 bases). From germline, CDR1 is KGHDR and CDR2 SFDVKD. This CDR3 comprises 16 residues. The germline V and J ends were trimmed by 4 bases and 1 base, with 10 bases remaining between them. The CDR3 loop is CATSDHRESGANVLTF. The CDR3 DNA is TGTGCCACCAGTGACCATAGGGAGTCTGGGGCCAACGTCCTGACTTTC.

The rearrangement joins TRBV11-2 to TRBJ2-7; D call uncertain. V lost 5 bases and J lost 0, with 8 bases in between. The CDR3 runs to 13 residues. Looked up from germline, CDR1 is SGHAT and CDR2 is FQNNGV. CDR3: CASSLWDSYEQYF. The CDR3 coding sequence is TGTGCCAGCAGCCTATGGGACTCCTACGAGCAGTACTTC.

The chain uses TRBV7-2 and TRBJ2-5, with 10 nucleotides matching TRBD2. V shed 1 base and J 3 bases; nucleotides not matched to a gene: 5. Germline V gene lookup returns CDR1 SGHTA and CDR2 FQGNSA. This CDR3 has 16 amino acids. Written as DNA, the CDR3 is TGTGCCAGCAGCTTAGGACTAGCGGGTCAGGAAGAGACCCAGTACTTC. Its translation is CASSLGLAGQEETQYF.

This clonotype turned up a few times. The chain joins TRBV4-1 to TRBJ1-6; no clear D. CDR3 size: 13 residues. V lost 1 base and J lost 14, with 12 bases in between. Germline V lookup: CDR1 MGHRA, CDR2 YSYEKL. CDR3 residues: CASSQGVGGSLHF. DNA for the CDR3: TGCGCCAGCAGCCAAGGGGTCGGAGGATCCCTCCACTTT.

The rearrangement links TRBV9 to TRBJ2-5, with 8 bases lining up with TRBD2. There are 14 residues in the CDR3. V was clipped by 4 bases and J by 4 bases; unmatched bases: 6. Germline V CDR1 and CDR2: SGDLS, YYNGEE. CDR3 region: CASSTTSDLETQYF. The CDR3, as DNA: TGTGCCAGCAGCACGACTAGCGATCTAGAGACCCAGTACTTC.

This chain uses TRBV2 with TRBJ2-7; 9 bases are shared with TRBD1. Trimming at V came to 7 bases and at J to 5 bases, leaving 9 bases not matched to a gene. Germline V lookup: CDR1 SNHLY, CDR2 FYNNEI. The CDR3 has 14 residues. The CDR3 protein is CASTDYRGLNEQYF. The CDR3 DNA reads TGTGCCAGCACCGACTACAGGGGGCTGAACGAGCAGTACTTC.

This chain links TRBV7-9 with TRBJ2-3, with 9 bases aligning to TRBD2. The CDR3 is 14 residues long. The V gene end was trimmed by 3 bases and the J gene end by 4 bases; junction bases not matched to a gene: 2. Germline CDR1 and CDR2: SEHNR and FQNEAQ (reference sequence). The CDR3 sequence: CASSFAGGSDTQYF. In DNA form, the CDR3 reads TGTGCCAGCAGCTTCGCGGGAGGGTCAGATACGCAGTATTTT.

This clonotype was counted only a few times. The chain is built from TRBV24-1 and TRBJ2-5, with 7 bases matching TRBD1. This CDR3 is 14 amino acids long. Germline CDR1 KGHDR, CDR2 SFDVKD. Unmatched junction bases numbered 10, after V lost 9 bases and J lost 4 bases. The CDR3 DNA sequence: TGTGCCACCGCAGACAGGGTAGGGAGAGAGACCCAGTACTTC. Encoded protein: CATADRVGRETQYF.

The sample holds a few counts of this clonotype. Here the CDR3 DNA reads TGTGCCAGCAGTGGGGGCCCAGGGGGCTGGGAGACCCAGTACTTC. This translates into CASSGGPGGWETQYF. The chain is built from TRBV25-1 and TRBJ2-5, with 8 bases identical to TRBD1. CDR3 length: 15 amino acids. The germline gives CDR1 MGHDK, CDR2 SYGVNS. With V trimmed by 4 bases and J by 5 bases, 9 bases remained unmatched. The full variable domain, with the rest looked up from reference TRBV25-1 and TRBJ2-5, is EADIYQTPRYLVIGTGKKITLECSQTMGHDKMYWYQQDPGMELHLIHYSYGVNSTEKGDLSSESTVSRIRTEHFPLTLESARPSHTSQYLCASSGGPGGWETQYFGPGTRLLVL.

This clonotype was found a few times. The chain carries TRBV12-5 and TRBJ2-1; 8 bases line up with TRBD1. The germline V gene encodes CDR1 LGHNT and CDR2 FRNRAP. The CDR3 extends over 15 amino acids. The V gene end was trimmed by 5 bases and the J gene end by 5 bases; junction bases not matched to a gene: 8. This CDR3 is CASGPPDRGHNEQFF. The CDR3 DNA is TGTGCTAGTGGTCCCCCTGACAGGGGCCACAATGAGCAGTTCTTC.

The V call is TRBV7-3, the J call TRBJ1-1; a possible D gene is TRBD1 (5 bases). This CDR3 is built from 14 residues. The germline gives CDR1 SGHTA, CDR2 FQGTGA. The germline V and J ends were trimmed by 5 bases and 5 bases, with 15 bases remaining between them. CDR3 nucleotides: TGTGCCAGCAGCCCCGGGGGGGGTTGGACTGAAGCTTTCTTT. Translation: CASSPGGGWTEAFF.

This chain's CDR3 is CASSLANLAGIQYF. The CDR3 DNA reads as TGTGCCAGCAGCTTAGCGAATCTGGCGGGCATTCAGTACTTC. The chain employs TRBV7-9 and TRBJ2-4; tentatively, D is TRBD2 (5 bases). The CDR3 extends over 14 amino acids. Trimming stripped 0 bases from V and 9 bases from J, with 12 bases between. Germline CDR1 and CDR2: SEHNR and FQNEAQ (reference sequence).

This clonotype was seen more than once but under ten times. V gene TRBV7-9 combines with J gene TRBJ2-1, with D unclear. The CDR3 has 12 residues. Trimming left V 3 bases short and J 7 bases short, with 7 bases between. The germline V gene encodes CDR1 SEHNR and CDR2 FQNEAQ (reference sequence). CDR3 sequence reads: CASSFSVNEQFF. The CDR3 coding sequence is TGTGCCAGCAGCTTTAGTGTGAATGAGCAGTTCTTC.

This clonotype was counted at least ten times. The chain employs TRBV6-6 and TRBJ2-1; 8 bases are shared with TRBD2. This CDR3 comprises 15 residues. Germline-derived CDR1 and CDR2 are MNHNY and SVGAGI (reference sequence). With 10 bases clipped from V and 3 bases from J, the junction kept 11 bases outside the gene matches. CDR3 sequence: CATIRGGLSYNEQFF. The CDR3 DNA follows: TGTGCCACTATACGGGGGGGGCTAAGCTACAATGAGCAGTTCTTC.

The V and J genes are TRBV7-8 and TRBJ1-2; D not resolved. CDR3 length: 14 residues. Between the trimmed V and J ends, which lost 2 bases and 6 bases, there was a span of 13 bases. Germline assignment: CDR1 SGHVS and CDR2 FQNEAQ. The CDR3 is CASSLLGIADGYTF. CDR3 sequence (DNA): TGTGCCAGCAGCTTATTAGGGATAGCCGATGGCTACACCTTC.